The source of this TCR beta chain is a study of type 1 regulatory T cells. The CDR3 is 15 amino acids. Trimming pared 3 bases from V and 2 bases from J, leaving 12 bases between. Germline CDR1 MNHEY, CDR2 SVGEGT. TCRdb re-called the reads with MiXCR, one entry per CDR3 protein. This table holds some 89,000 distinct CDR3 sequences, 31% found once. This clonotype was seen only once. Sequencing was done on a sample of CD4+ T cells, either the whole sample or a sorted fraction (not recorded which). The rearrangement links TRBV6-2 or TRBV6-3 to TRBJ2-3; D not certain. This TCR was recovered from a human donor in good health. Here the CDR3 reads CASSYGRTITDTQYF. For the CDR3, the DNA is TGTGCCAGCAGTTATGGGCGGACCATCACAGATACGCAGTATTTT.